The 13 T cell receptor beta chains below were found in one sample sequenced in a study of OX40 agonist ivuxolimab in advanced cancers. Libraries were made using the immunoSEQ multiplex PCR assay. TCRdb provides this immuneACCESS table in a form limited to in-frame rearrangements. Some clones are lacking; in checked studies, under half of them reflect an unresolved V gene, and why the rest are absent is not known. Present in this sample are approximately 34,000 clones, roughly 90% of which were seen just once. The top ten clones comprise approximately 59% of the sample. The starting material was CD4+ or CD8+ T cells sorted from blood, obtained in a trial of the OX40 agonist ivuxolimab. The receptors here all came from an adult with an advanced solid tumor such as melanoma, head and neck, liver or kidney cancer.

The chain joins TRBV28 to TRBJ2-2; 10 bases align to TRBD1. Trimming removed 6 bases from V and 5 bases from J; junction bases left unmatched: 9. Germline lookup yields CDR1 MDHEN and CDR2 SYDVKM. The CDR3 contains 16 residues. The CDR3 sequence is CASSRTRDRGTGELFF. CDR3 nucleotide sequence: TGTGCCAGCAGCAGAACGCGGGACAGGGGTACCGGGGAGCTGTTTTTT. The full variable domain, with the rest looked up from reference TRBV28 and TRBJ2-2, is DVKVTQSSRYLVKRTGEKVFLECVQDMDHENMFWYRQDPGLGLRLIYFSYDVKMKEKGDIPEGYSVSREKKERFSLILESASTNQTSMYLCASSRTRDRGTGELFFGEGSRLTVL.

V gene TRBV7-2 combines with J gene TRBJ2-3; TRBD1 aligns across 9 bases. Germline CDR1 reads SGHTA; CDR2 reads FQGNSA. CDR3 size: 14 residues. V lost 5 bases, J lost 4 bases, and 4 bases stayed unmatched. The CDR3 coding sequence is TGTGCCAGCAGCATCACAGGGGGCGCAGATACGCAGTATTTT. Its protein is CASSITGGADTQYF.

Comment on this clone: The sample holds other DNA sequences that translate to the same CDR3. The chain uses TRBV6-5 and TRBJ2-7; D is tentatively TRBD1 or TRBD2 (6 bases each). The germline V and J ends were trimmed by 0 bases and 4 bases, with 10 bases remaining between them. The CDR3 spans 14 residues. The V gene's germline CDR1 is MNHEY and CDR2 SVGAGI. The CDR3 DNA is TGTGCCAGCAGTTACTCGGGGGGCGGGTACGAGCAGTACTTC. It specifies CASSYSGGGYEQYF.

The chain combines TRBV27 with TRBJ2-3; TRBD2 aligns across 11 bases. The CDR3 is 17 residues long. Germline CDR1 MNHEY, CDR2 SMNVEV (reference sequence). After removal of 1 base from V and 2 bases from J, the junction contained 5 bases not matched to a gene. CDR3 sequence reads: CASSLLASGGNTDTQYF. Written as DNA, the CDR3 is TGTGCCAGCAGTTTATTGGCTAGCGGGGGGAACACAGATACGCAGTATTTT.

The rearrangement joins TRBV7-6 to TRBJ2-7; D not resolved. The CDR3 loop spans 15 amino acids. Germline V gene data show CDR1 as SGHVS and CDR2 as FNYEAQ. The V and J ends lost 1 base and 5 bases respectively, with 15 bases between them. CDR3 residues: CASSLEGIGPHEQYF. Written as DNA, the CDR3 is TGTGCCAGCAGCTTAGAGGGCATAGGACCCCACGAGCAGTACTTC.

V is TRBV19 and J is TRBJ2-7, with TRBD2 identical over 7 bases. Per the germline V gene, CDR1 is LNHDA and CDR2 is SQIVND (reference sequence). Trimming took 5 bases from V and 0 from J; bases not matched to a gene: 4. The CDR3 is made up of 14 amino acids. CDR3 amino acids: CASSWGGSSYEQYF. The CDR3 DNA is TGTGCCAGTAGTTGGGGAGGGAGCTCCTACGAGCAGTACTTC.

This chain links TRBV6-1 with TRBJ1-6; D gene uncertain. The CDR3 length is 12 residues. CDR1 is MNHNS and CDR2 is SASEGT in the germline V gene. The V gene lost 1 base and the J gene lost 12 bases, with 7 bases spanning the gap. CDR3 nucleotides: TGTGCCAGCAGTGAAGGAGGGTTACCCCTCCACTTT. It yields the protein CASSEGGLPLHF.

The CDR3 DNA sequence: TGTGCCAGCAGCGTAGAGTCAGGGAGTCAGCCCCAGCATTTT. This sequence encodes CASSVESGSQPQHF. The chain couples TRBV9 to TRBJ1-5; D is possibly TRBD1 (5 bases). V was trimmed by 0 bases and J by 6 bases, leaving 10 bases between them. The CDR3 sequence is 14 residues long. CDR1 and CDR2 from the germline V gene are SGDLS and YYNGEE.

The rearrangement uses TRBV5-1 and TRBJ2-6; D is undetermined. The germline V gene has CDR1 SGHRS and CDR2 YFSETQ. There are 15 residues in the CDR3. V lost 0 bases, J lost 4 bases, and 8 bases lay in between. CDR3 in amino acids: CASSLDWAGANVLTF. CDR3 in DNA: TGCGCCAGCAGCTTGGACTGGGCGGGGGCCAACGTCCTGACTTTC.

CDR3: CSVEDLRNTYEQYF. In DNA, the CDR3 is TGCAGCGTTGAAGATCTGCGGAACACCTACGAGCAGTACTTC. This rearrangement joins TRBV29-1 to TRBJ2-7; D ambiguous. Trimming took off 0 bases at V and 2 bases at J, with 11 bases between the two ends. This CDR3 region has 14 residues. Germline V gene sequence: CDR1 SQVTM, CDR2 ANQGSEA.

There are a few counts of this clone. The chain employs TRBV7-9 and TRBJ1-2; D is possibly TRBD1 (5 bases). V shed 1 base and J shed 8 bases, with 11 bases lying between them. The length of the CDR3 is 13 residues. Germline CDR1 SEHNR, CDR2 FQNEAQ (reference sequence). The CDR3, as DNA: TGTGCCAGCAGCTTAGACTTGGGGCAGGGCTACACCTTC. It translates to CASSLDLGQGYTF.

V usage is TRBV11-2 and J usage is TRBJ1-5; 7 bases are shared with TRBD1. The germline V gene has CDR1 SGHAT and CDR2 FQNNGV. The V gene end was trimmed by 1 base and the J gene end by 9 bases; junction bases not matched to a gene: 6. This CDR3 spans 14 amino acids. As DNA, the CDR3 is TGTGCCAGCAGCTTAGGGGACAGAAACTGGCCCCAGCATTTT. This gives the protein CASSLGDRNWPQHF.

The J gene is TRBJ2-7, the V gene TRBV2, with 8 bases aligning to TRBD1. Trimming cost V 6 bases and J 2 bases; bases outside gene matches: 9. This CDR3 contains 15 residues. The germline gives CDR1 SNHLY, CDR2 FYNNEI. This chain's CDR3 is CASRHRQGTPYEQYF. The CDR3 DNA is TGTGCCAGCAGACACAGACAGGGGACCCCCTACGAGCAGTACTTC.